Described below is a single T cell receptor (beta chain) sequence and its context. This CDR3 has 14 amino acids. Per the germline V gene, CDR1 is LGHDT and CDR2 is YNNKEL (reference sequence). V was pared by 3 bases and J by 2 bases, with 9 bases between. Sequencing used immunoSEQ multiplex PCR; TCRdb keeps in-frame clones, though not all of them. The sample consists of nearly 40,000 clones, 92% of them appearing once. These data come from a study of control samples from healthy donors and cancer patients. This clonotype was obtained from a woman in her 50s in good health. The chain links TRBV3-1 (or the pseudogene TRBV3-2) to TRBJ2-3; possible D gene TRBD2, 6 bases. The sample consisted of blood. CDR3 in DNA: TGTGCCAGCAGCCACGGGACTCCCACAGATACGCAGTATTTT. Translation: CASSHGTPTDTQYF.